These 32 T cell receptor beta chains were all obtained from the same sample, sequenced in a study of shared clonotypes between healthy human individuals. Terminally differentiated effector memory CD45RA+ cells were excluded from the naive CD8 cells, which were CD45RO-negative and positively selected for CCR7. Using immunoSEQ multiplex PCR, the repertoire was profiled, and TCRdb retains in-frame clones only, with some absent. The sample includes some 2,000,000 clones, just under 95% of them seen just once. Material for sequencing was naive CD8+ T cells sorted from blood. The receptor source for this set is a man between 18 and 29 years old in good health.

V and J are TRBV19 and TRBJ1-5; the D is unclear. Trimming shortened V by 7 bases and J by 6 bases, and 19 bases separated the two germline ends. The germline V gene encodes CDR1 LNHDA and CDR2 SQIVND (reference sequence). The CDR3 has 15 residues. CDR3 protein: CASTRFWSTSQPQHF. The CDR3, as DNA: TGTGCCAGTACCCGTTTCTGGAGCACGAGTCAGCCCCAGCATTTT.

This clone has only one observation. The V and J genes are TRBV2 and TRBJ2-7; D not resolved. CDR1 is SNHLY and CDR2 is FYNNEI in the germline V gene. Trimming shortened V by 1 base and J by 1 base, and 8 bases separated the two germline ends. The CDR3 has 14 residues. CDR3 region: CASSEGRVSYEQYF. CDR3 DNA sequence: TGTGCCAGCAGTGAAGGTCGGGTGTCCTACGAGCAGTACTTC.

This rearrangement joins TRBV6-5 to TRBJ2-7; TRBD1 aligns across 7 bases. Germline-derived CDR1 and CDR2 are MNHEY and SVGAGI. Trimming removed 5 bases from V and 3 bases from J; junction bases left unmatched: 7. This CDR3 spans 14 amino acids. The CDR3: CASSPRGPVYEQYF. The CDR3 DNA is TGTGCCAGCAGTCCGAGGGGGCCCGTCTACGAGCAGTACTTC.

The chain has TRBV6-5 and TRBJ2-5; D might be TRBD2 (5 bases). The V gene's germline CDR1 is MNHEY and CDR2 SVGAGI. Trimming took off 0 bases at V and 5 bases at J, with 16 bases between the two ends. The CDR3 is 16 residues long. CDR3: CASSYSYGGERETQYF. Written as DNA, the CDR3 is TGTGCCAGCAGTTACTCGTATGGTGGAGAGCGGGAGACCCAGTACTTC.

In DNA form, the CDR3 reads TGTGCCAGCAGCCCCCAGGGACTAGCGGTTAGCACAGATACGCAGTATTTT. Amino acid sequence: CASSPQGLAVSTDTQYF. The chain recombines TRBV9 with TRBJ2-3; TRBD2 agrees at 11 bases. V gave up 4 bases and J gave up 0 bases; unmatched junction bases: 7. The CDR3 runs 17 residues. Germline V gives CDR1 SGDLS, CDR2 YYNGEE.

J is TRBJ2-2 and V is TRBV19; D is unresolved. V dropped 3 bases and J dropped 3 bases, with 11 bases sitting between them. The CDR3 length is 15 residues. Germline V gene data show CDR1 as LNHDA and CDR2 as SQIVND (reference sequence). Here the CDR3 DNA reads TGTGCCAGTAGTATCCCCGCCGGGTACACCGGGGAGCTGTTTTTT. Its protein is CASSIPAGYTGELFF.

CDR3 region: CASSQTSGSGYEQYF. CDR3 nucleotide sequence: TGTGCCAGCAGCCAAACTAGCGGGAGCGGGTACGAGCAGTACTTC. The chain couples TRBV13 to TRBJ2-7; 11 positions agree with TRBD2. The CDR3 is made up of 15 amino acids. Germline CDR1 and CDR2: PRHDT and FYEKMQ (reference sequence). Unmatched junction bases numbered 7, after V lost 5 bases and J lost 4 bases.

The chain links TRBV7-9 to TRBJ2-7; TRBD1 is a possible D gene (5 bases). With 8 bases removed from V and 3 bases from J, the gap between germline ends came to 14 bases. Germline-derived CDR1 and CDR2 are SEHNR and FQNEAQ (reference sequence). The CDR3 runs 13 residues. Written as DNA, the CDR3 is TGTGCCAGCGCGACAGTTAACCTCTACGAGCAGTACTTC. It yields the protein CASATVNLYEQYF. The whole variable domain, remainder taken from reference TRBV7-9 and TRBJ2-7, is DTGVSQNPRHKITKRGQNVTFRCDPISEHNRLYWYRQTLGQGPEFLTYFQNEAQLEKSRLLSDRFSAERPKGSFSTLEIQRTEQGDSAMYLCASATVNLYEQYFGPGTRLTVT.

V gene TRBV12-5 combines with J gene TRBJ2-3; D is ambiguous. The CDR3 spans 14 residues. The V end was cut by 0 bases, the J end by 2 bases, with 6 bases between. The germline gives CDR1 LGHNT, CDR2 FRNRAP. In DNA, the CDR3 is TGTGCTAGTGGTTTGGTAGACTTCACAGATACGCAGTATTTT. The encoded protein is CASGLVDFTDTQYF.

The genes are TRBV14 and TRBJ1-3; D is ambiguous. The CDR3 has 15 amino acids. V lost 4 bases and J lost 1, with 11 bases in between. Per germline, CDR1 SGHDN and CDR2 FVKESK. CDR3 bases: TGTGCCAGCAGCCCCTTAACCTGGTCTGGAAACACCATATATTTT. Translating gives CASSPLTWSGNTIYF.

The V call is TRBV28, the J call TRBJ2-7; 7 bases are a match to TRBD2. Germline V lookup: CDR1 MDHEN, CDR2 SYDVKM. After removal of 3 bases from V and 3 bases from J, the junction contained 5 bases not matched to a gene. The CDR3 sequence is 14 residues long. The CDR3: CASSLSGAHYEQYF. CDR3 bases: TGTGCCAGCAGTTTGAGCGGGGCCCACTACGAGCAGTACTTC.

The V and J genes are TRBV27 and TRBJ2-7; 8 bases agree with TRBD1. The V segment lost 8 bases and the J segment 5 bases; nucleotides outside the gene matches: 8. CDR3 length: 13 residues. Germline V CDR1 and CDR2: MNHEY, SMNVEV (reference sequence). DNA for the CDR3: TGTGCCAGCGGTAGGACAGGGCGGCACGAGCAGTACTTC. Translating gives CASGRTGRHEQYF.

The chain links TRBV13 to TRBJ2-5, with D unresolved. CDR1 is PRHDT and CDR2 is FYEKMQ in the germline V gene (reference sequence). This CDR3 region has 13 residues. V gave up 5 bases and J gave up 1 base, with 8 bases separating them. CDR3 DNA sequence: TGTGCCAGCAGCCCTAAGTCCCAAGAGACCCAGTACTTC. As protein: CASSPKSQETQYF.

The CDR3 region is CSALGTGRHEQYF. The CDR3 nucleotides are TGCAGCGCCCTCGGGACAGGGAGGCACGAGCAGTACTTC. The rearrangement joins TRBV29-1 to TRBJ2-7; TRBD1 aligns across 9 bases. The junction had 9 bases not matched to a gene; V was cut back by 7 bases and J by 5 bases. CDR3 size: 13 residues. Germline loops: CDR1 SQVTM, CDR2 ANQGSEA.

This sequence joins TRBV28 and TRBJ2-7; possibly TRBD1 for D (5 bases). The CDR3 totals 14 residues. The V gene lost 3 bases and the J gene lost 0 bases, with 9 bases spanning the gap. Germline assignment: CDR1 MDHEN and CDR2 SYDVKM. CDR3 sequence (DNA): TGTGCCAGCAGTTTCGGACACCTCTCCTACGAGCAGTACTTC. It is translated as CASSFGHLSYEQYF.

The V call is TRBV11-3, the J call TRBJ2-7, with D hard to call. This CDR3 is 13 amino acids long. The V end was cut by 3 bases, the J end by 2 bases, with 8 bases between. In germline, CDR1 is SGHNT, CDR2 YENEEA. The CDR3 sequence: CASSFSSAYEQYF. The CDR3 DNA follows: TGTGCCAGCAGCTTTTCCAGCGCCTACGAGCAGTACTTC. The entire variable domain, with the rest obtained from reference TRBV11-3 and TRBJ2-7, is as follows: EAGVVQSPRYKIIEKKQPVAFWCNPISGHNTLYWYLQNLGQGPELLIRYENEEAVDDSQLPKDRFSAERLKGVDSTLKIQPAELGDSAVYLCASSFSSAYEQYFGPGTRLTVT.

The chain recombines TRBV14 with TRBJ1-2; D possibly corresponds to TRBD1 (5 bases). This CDR3 is built from 15 residues. Trimming removed 3 bases from V and 8 bases from J, with 19 bases in between. From germline, CDR1 is SGHDN and CDR2 FVKESK. The CDR3 protein is CASSQGLEYLWGYTF. The CDR3, as DNA: TGTGCCAGCAGCCAGGGACTGGAGTATCTTTGGGGCTACACCTTC.

The V gene is TRBV7-9, the J gene TRBJ2-1, with TRBD2 matching over 7 bases. There are 13 residues in the CDR3. Germline values: CDR1 SEHNR, CDR2 FQNEAQ (reference sequence). Germline trimming cut 2 bases from V and 7 bases from J; bases unmatched to any gene: 2. The chain's CDR3 is CASSLSGGNEQFF. CDR3 bases: TGTGCCAGCAGCTTATCGGGGGGAAATGAGCAGTTCTTC.

This clone was recorded a few times. V is TRBV23-1 and J is TRBJ1-2, with D uncertain. TRBV23-1 is filed as an ORF, its function uncertain. This CDR3 has 14 amino acids. V lost 6 bases to trimming and J lost 0 bases, with 11 bases between them. In nucleotides, the CDR3 is TGCGCCAGCAGATACCCCCGTACTAACTATGGCTACACCTTC. It encodes CASRYPRTNYGYTF.

The count of this clone is one. The chain combines TRBV7-9 with TRBJ2-7, with 7 positions matching TRBD2. The V and J ends lost 3 bases and 0 bases, in that order; junction bases with no gene match: 8. This CDR3 comprises 16 residues. Germline V gene lookup returns CDR1 SEHNR and CDR2 FQNEAQ (reference sequence). This CDR3 is CASSLTTSATSYEQYF. The CDR3 DNA follows: TGTGCCAGCAGCTTGACCACTAGCGCGACCTCCTACGAGCAGTACTTC.

The chain has TRBV27 and TRBJ1-5, with a weak D call TRBD1 (5 bases). The CDR3 extends over 16 amino acids. CDR1 and CDR2 (germline): MNHEY, SMNVEV (reference sequence). Trimming took off 3 bases at V and 7 bases at J, with 19 bases between the two ends. CDR3 sequence reads: CASSLWGPDSPQPQHF. The CDR3 DNA reads as TGTGCCAGCAGTTTGTGGGGACCGGATTCCCCCCAGCCCCAGCATTTT.

To note about this clone: Other DNA sequences of this sample code for an identical CDR3. This chain connects TRBV6-5 to TRBJ2-1; TRBD2 is a possible D gene (7 bases). Per germline, CDR1 MNHEY and CDR2 SVGAGI. Trimming pared 8 bases from V and 7 bases from J, leaving 12 bases between. The CDR3 totals 12 residues. The CDR3 reads CASSQGGNEQFF. The CDR3 DNA reads as TGTGCCAGCTCACAGGGAGGGAATGAGCAGTTCTTC.

The V gene is TRBV6-6, the J gene TRBJ1-5, with D possibly TRBD1 on 5 matching bases. The V gene's germline CDR1 is MNHNY and CDR2 SVGAGI (reference sequence). This CDR3 is built from 13 residues. V was clipped by 10 bases and J by 2 bases, with 12 bases between them. The DNA for the CDR3 is TGTGCCATGTCCCCGACAGGCAATCAGCCCCAGCATTTT. Its protein is CAMSPTGNQPQHF.

The V call is TRBV5-6, the J call TRBJ2-7; 7 bases align to TRBD2. The trim removed 4 bases at V and 1 base at J, leaving 5 bases unmatched. Germline assignment: CDR1 SGHDT and CDR2 YYEEEE. The CDR3 spans 14 residues. The CDR3 sequence is CASSVAGSSYEQYF. The CDR3 DNA reads as TGTGCCAGCAGCGTAGCGGGCTCTTCCTACGAGCAGTACTTC.

The chain combines TRBV7-9 with TRBJ2-3, with TRBD2 identical over 7 bases. Germline V gene sequence: CDR1 SEHNR, CDR2 FQNEAQ (reference sequence). The CDR3 has 16 residues. The trim removed 0 bases at V and 6 bases at J, leaving 9 bases unmatched. This CDR3 reads CASSLAGSGERDTQYF. CDR3 sequence (DNA): TGTGCCAGCAGCTTAGCGGGCAGCGGGGAGAGGGATACGCAGTATTTT. Using reference TRBV7-9 and TRBJ2-3 for the parts outside the CDR3, the full variable domain is DTGVSQNPRHKITKRGQNVTFRCDPISEHNRLYWYRQTLGQGPEFLTYFQNEAQLEKSRLLSDRFSAERPKGSFSTLEIQRTEQGDSAMYLCASSLAGSGERDTQYFGPGTRLTVL.

V and J are TRBV13 and TRBJ1-2, with D perhaps matching TRBD1 (6 bases). Trimming cost V 1 base and J 8 bases, with 17 bases left between them. Looked up from germline, CDR1 is PRHDT and CDR2 is FYEKMQ (reference sequence). This CDR3 is 15 amino acids long. The CDR3 protein is CASSLENAGAQGYTF. As DNA, the CDR3 is TGTGCCAGCAGCTTAGAGAACGCGGGGGCGCAGGGCTACACCTTC.

This chain links TRBV30 with TRBJ2-1, with a tentative D call TRBD1 (5 bases). Per germline, CDR1 GTSNPN and CDR2 SVGIG (reference sequence). This CDR3 is built from 12 residues. V dropped 1 base and J dropped 10 bases, with 11 bases sitting between them. In nucleotides, the CDR3 is TGTGCCTGGAGTGAAGACGGACACGAGCAGTTCTTC. It translates to CAWSEDGHEQFF. Combining the CDR3 with reference TRBV30 and TRBJ2-1 gives the whole variable domain SQTIHQWPATLVQPVGSPLSLECTVEGTSNPNLYWYRQAAGRGLQLLFYSVGIGQISSEVPQNLSASRPQDRQFILSSKKLLLSDSGFYLCAWSEDGHEQFFGPGTRLTVL.

The V and J genes are TRBV10-3 and TRBJ2-4; D may match TRBD1 or TRBD2 (5 bases each). The length of the CDR3 is 14 residues. Trimming left V 0 bases short and J 5 bases short, with 8 bases between. Looked up from germline, CDR1 is ENHRY and CDR2 is SYGVKD. The CDR3 DNA reads TGTGCCATCAGTGAGTCCGTGGGGGAAAACATTCAGTACTTC. The encoded protein is CAISESVGENIQYF.

CDR3 coding DNA: TGTGCCAGCAGCTTCGTCACCGGGGAGCTGTTTTTT. This translates into CASSFVTGELFF. The chain uses TRBV5-4 and TRBJ2-2; the D is unclear. Germline V CDR1 and CDR2: SGHNT, YYREEE (reference sequence). The CDR3 is 12 residues long. V shed 2 bases and J shed 4 bases, with 3 bases lying between them.

V is TRBV29-1 and J is TRBJ2-5; a possible D gene is TRBD2 (5 bases). The CDR3 spans 12 residues. Germline CDR1 reads SQVTM; CDR2 reads ANQGSEA. Trimming pared 6 bases from V and 5 bases from J, leaving 13 bases between. The CDR3 loop reads CSVIREGETQYF. The CDR3 coding sequence is TGCAGCGTCATACGGGAAGGGGAGACCCAGTACTTC.

A word on this clone: Distinct nucleotide sequences in the sample also encode this CDR3. The V gene is TRBV13, the J gene TRBJ2-3; D uncertain. V was shortened by 3 bases and J by 1 base, with 2 bases between the two germline ends. Germline lookup yields CDR1 PRHDT and CDR2 FYEKMQ (reference sequence). The CDR3 loop spans 12 amino acids. In DNA, the CDR3 is TGTGCCAGCAGCTTGGGCACAGATACGCAGTATTTT. It translates to CASSLGTDTQYF.

A remark on this clone: In the same sample, other DNA sequences code for this CDR3. V usage is TRBV29-1 and J usage is TRBJ2-2; D is unclear. CDR1 SQVTM and CDR2 ANQGSEA come from the germline V gene. This CDR3 has 13 amino acids. V was pared by 7 bases and J by 0 bases, with 9 bases between. CDR3 amino acids: CSAKTANTGELFF. The CDR3 bases are TGCAGCGCTAAAACAGCGAACACCGGGGAGCTGTTTTTT.